This entry is about one T cell receptor beta chain. Its antigen is undetermined. The junction had 1 base not matched to a gene; V was cut back by 6 bases and J by 6 bases. The CDR3 has 11 residues. The germline gives CDR1 SQVTM, CDR2 ANQGSEA. This entry comes from a study of CD8+CD57+ T cells in acquired aplastic anemia. Study context: When averaged, DNA from sorted CD4+ and CD8+ cells came to 2.5 to 3.5 ug. Whole-study findings and limits: Patients and controls had in common approximately 30 CD8+ CDR3 sequences. Significance was not reached for CD8+ Simpson's diversity between patients and controls.

The template used for profiling TCR beta VDJ and CDR3 was genomic DNA. TCRdb fed the reads into MiXCR, producing one record per CDR3 protein. In the table there are approximately 270,000 distinct CDR3 sequences, approximately 57% of which are singletons. The source of this sequence is a human donor with severe aplastic anemia or a healthy control (not recorded which). The J gene is TRBJ2-1, the V gene TRBV29-1, with 8 bases identical to TRBD2. The sequenced sample consisted of sorted CD4+, CD8+, or CD8+CD57+ T cells (not recorded which) from PBMCs. This CDR3 reads CSVGGGNEQFF. The CDR3 DNA sequence: TGCAGCGTCGGGGGGGGCAATGAGCAGTTCTTC.